Listed here are 30 T cell receptor beta chains from one sample, sequenced in a study of blood T cell repertoires in COVID-19. Repertoires were generated with immunoSEQ multiplex PCR, while TCRdb's copy carries only in-frame clones and drops some. Found here are approximately 150,000 clones, 70% to 90% of them singletons; the top ten hold about 2.8%. The sequenced sample was peripheral blood. The receptors shown here come from a human donor with acute or convalescent COVID-19. The donor label of this sample is uncertain.

This chain uses TRBV4-2 with TRBJ1-4, with TRBD1 as a possible D gene (5 bases). Germline V gives CDR1 LGHNA, CDR2 YNFKEQ. Trimming removed 1 base from V and 8 bases from J, with 17 bases in between. The CDR3 has 16 residues. Here the CDR3 DNA reads TGTGCCAGCAGCCAAGTAGTGGGCAGGGAAGGGGAAAAACTGTTTTTT. This gives the protein CASSQVVGREGEKLFF.

The chain couples TRBV3-1 (or the pseudogene TRBV3-2) to TRBJ1-6; D possibly corresponds to TRBD1 (5 bases). The V and J ends lost 4 bases and 15 bases respectively, with 16 bases between them. The CDR3 is made up of 13 amino acids. Germline-derived CDR1 and CDR2 are LGHDT and YNNKEL (reference sequence). The DNA of the CDR3 is TGTGCCAGCAGCCGAGACGCCGGGGGTCACCTCCACTTT. This encodes CASSRDAGGHLHF.

This sequence joins TRBV19 and TRBJ2-7; weak D call: TRBD2 (5 bases). The germline CDR1 and CDR2 sequences are LNHDA and SQIVND (reference sequence). V was trimmed by 4 bases and J by 6 bases, leaving 19 bases between them. The CDR3 totals 15 residues. CDR3 region: CASSSGLEDAGEQYF. For the CDR3, the DNA is TGTGCCAGTAGTAGTGGTCTGGAGGACGCTGGCGAGCAGTACTTC.

This clone has a single count. This chain uses TRBV4-3 with TRBJ2-2, with 7 bases lining up with TRBD2. CDR3 length: 18 amino acids. V trimming: 0 bases; J trimming: 0 bases; junction bases outside the gene matches: 7. The germline gives CDR1 LGHNA, CDR2 YSLEER. This CDR3 is CASSQEVPAGANTGELFF. Written as DNA, the CDR3 is TGCGCCAGCAGCCAAGAGGTACCGGCGGGAGCGAACACCGGGGAGCTGTTTTTT.

In its sample, this clone was seen once. At one end, the junction sequence differs from germline, possibly due to a read error. The chain links TRBV7-9 to TRBJ2-4; TRBD1 might be the D (5 bases). This CDR3 contains 10 residues. Germline-derived CDR1 and CDR2 are SEHNR and FQNEAQ (reference sequence). As DNA, the CDR3 is TGTGCCAGCAGCTTAGCGGGGCTAAACTTC. It is translated as CASSLAGLNF.

This sequence joins TRBV6-5 and TRBJ1-2; 8 bases align to TRBD1. V lost 5 bases, J lost 12 bases, and 8 bases stayed unmatched. The CDR3 is 12 residues long. Germline assignment: CDR1 MNHEY and CDR2 SVGAGI. Written as DNA, the CDR3 is TGTGCCAGCAGTCCCAGGACAGGGTCGGACACCTTC. Residues: CASSPRTGSDTF.

This clone appeared a few times. The genes are TRBV5-4 and TRBJ2-2; tentatively, D is TRBD1 (6 bases). Per the germline V gene, CDR1 is SGHNT and CDR2 is YYREEE (reference sequence). V dropped 7 bases and J dropped 6 bases, with 13 bases sitting between them. This CDR3 contains 13 residues. The CDR3 sequence is CASGIQGPGELFF. The DNA for the CDR3 is TGTGCCAGCGGGATACAGGGCCCCGGGGAGCTGTTTTTT.

This chain links TRBV7-2 with TRBJ1-1; 9 nucleotides agree with TRBD1. Germline V CDR1 and CDR2: SGHTA, FQGNSA. V shed 5 bases, J shed 4 bases, and the junction held 5 bases outside the gene matches. The CDR3 length is 14 residues. The CDR3 region is CASSPQQGATEAFF. As DNA, the CDR3 is TGTGCCAGCAGCCCACAACAGGGGGCCACTGAAGCTTTCTTT.

Concerning this clone: An end of the junction does not agree with germline; a read error may underlie this. The chain joins TRBV14 to TRBJ2-1; 8 nucleotides agree with TRBD2. The CDR3 contains 14 residues. Germline V gene sequence: CDR1 SGHDN, CDR2 FVKESK. The CDR3 bases are TGTGCCCGCAGCCAAGGCCGGGGGGGCGGGGAGCAGTTCTTC. Translation: CARSQGRGGGEQFF.

The CDR3 here is CASSFIAGGGNEQFF. The CDR3 DNA reads TGTGCCAGCAGCTTTATAGCGGGAGGGGGCAATGAGCAGTTCTTC. The V and J genes are TRBV11-2 and TRBJ2-1; 11 bases align to TRBD2. V shed 3 bases, J shed 6 bases, and the junction held 4 bases outside the gene matches. This CDR3 contains 15 residues. The germline V gene encodes CDR1 SGHAT and CDR2 FQNNGV.

The gene calls are TRBV5-4 and TRBJ1-3; D is possibly TRBD1 (5 bases). V was clipped by 6 bases and J by 0 bases, with 16 bases between them. The CDR3 covers 16 residues. Germline V gene data show CDR1 as SGHNT and CDR2 as YYREEE (reference sequence). CDR3 protein: CASNQGGGSSGNTIYF. The DNA for the CDR3 is TGTGCCAGCAATCAAGGTGGGGGGAGCTCTGGAAACACCATATATTTT.

V usage is TRBV5-5 and J usage is TRBJ2-7, with D tentatively TRBD2 (5 bases). This CDR3 region has 13 residues. The V gene's germline CDR1 is SGHKS and CDR2 YYEKEE (reference sequence). V was trimmed by 0 bases and J by 4 bases, leaving 8 bases between them. CDR3 nucleotide sequence: TGTGCCAGCAGCTTGGTGGACTCTTACGAGCAGTACGTC. It is translated as CASSLVDSYEQYV.

In its sample, this clone was seen a few times. This rearrangement joins TRBV6-5 to TRBJ1-2, with 7 bases lining up with TRBD1. The germline V gene encodes CDR1 MNHEY and CDR2 SVGAGI. The CDR3 length is 15 residues. V dropped 5 bases and J dropped 5; count of bases not matched to a gene: 11. DNA of the CDR3: TGTGCCAGCAGTCCCGATAGACAGGGAGTTTATGGCTACACCTTC. Its translation: CASSPDRQGVYGYTF.

V usage is TRBV7-2 and J usage is TRBJ1-5; unclear D gene. V was shortened by 1 base and J by 1 base, with 17 bases between the two germline ends. Germline lookup yields CDR1 SGHTA and CDR2 FQGNSA. CDR3 size: 18 residues. The CDR3: CASSLVTGNRRSNQPQHF. In DNA form, the CDR3 reads TGTGCCAGCAGCTTAGTAACCGGCAACCGGCGGAGCAATCAGCCCCAGCATTTT.

This chain connects TRBV19 to TRBJ1-1, with 9 positions matching TRBD1. J gave up 0 bases and V 4 bases, and 12 bases lay outside the gene matches. The germline V gene encodes CDR1 LNHDA and CDR2 SQIVND (reference sequence). The CDR3 consists of 18 residues. This chain's CDR3 is CASSNPAGTGTMNTEAFF. In DNA, the CDR3 is TGTGCCAGTAGTAACCCCGCCGGGACAGGGACGATGAACACTGAAGCTTTCTTT.

This chain's CDR3 is CASSSSAGTGELFF. In DNA form, the CDR3 reads TGTGCCAGCTCATCCTCGGCGGGCACCGGGGAGCTGTTTTTT. The chain links TRBV18 to TRBJ2-2, with D perhaps TRBD2 (5 bases). CDR1 and CDR2 from the germline V gene are KGHSH and LQKENI. There are 14 residues in the CDR3. V lost 5 bases and J 4 bases, leaving 11 bases between the germline ends. Together with reference TRBV18 and TRBJ2-2, the CDR3 gives the full variable domain: NAGVMQNPRHLVRRRGQEARLRCSPMKGHSHVYWYRQLPEEGLKFMVYLQKENIIDESGMPKERFSAEFPKEGPSILRIQQVVRGDSAAYFCASSSSAGTGELFFGEGSRLTVL.

The gene calls are TRBV4-3 and TRBJ1-5; D uncertain. V was clipped by 0 bases and J by 4 bases, with 10 bases between them. Germline V gene lookup returns CDR1 LGHNA and CDR2 YSLEER. The CDR3 is made up of 15 amino acids. CDR3 residues: CASSQDPSTNQPQHF. CDR3 DNA: TGCGCCAGCAGCCAAGATCCAAGTACTAATCAGCCCCAGCATTTT.

The chain joins TRBV29-1 to TRBJ2-2; 8 bases map to TRBD1. J was trimmed by 7 bases and V by 2 bases; bases with no gene match: 9. Germline values: CDR1 SQVTM, CDR2 ANQGSEA. The CDR3 sequence is 15 residues long. The CDR3 bases are TGCAGCGTTGAAAGGCAGGGGGCGCAAGGCGGGGAGCTGTTTTTT. Its protein is CSVERQGAQGGELFF.

The chain employs TRBV2 and TRBJ2-5, with 10 bases aligning to TRBD2. Trimming at V came to 4 bases and at J to 4 bases, leaving 6 bases not matched to a gene. This CDR3 is built from 15 residues. From germline, CDR1 is SNHLY and CDR2 FYNNEI. The CDR3 sequence is CASSGSGGFRETQYF. The CDR3 DNA follows: TGTGCCAGCAGTGGTAGCGGGGGGTTTCGAGAGACCCAGTACTTC. Looking up the rest from reference TRBV2 and TRBJ2-5 gives the full variable domain: EPEVTQTPSHQVTQMGQEVILRCVPISNHLYFYWYRQILGQKVEFLVSFYNNEISEKSEIFDDQFSVERPDGSNFTLKIRSTKLEDSAMYFCASSGSGGFRETQYFGPGTRLLVL.

The V gene is TRBV5-6, the J gene TRBJ2-3, with D maybe TRBD2 (7 bases). Germline CDR1 and CDR2: SGHDT and YYEEEE. V gave up 6 bases and J gave up 5 bases, with 25 bases separating them. This CDR3 comprises 17 residues. The CDR3: CASTWGGPFGGRDTQYF. Written as DNA, the CDR3 is TGTGCCAGCACCTGGGGGGGGCCTTTTGGAGGGCGAGATACGCAGTATTTT.

The V gene is TRBV6-1, the J gene TRBJ1-3; 8 bases align to TRBD1. V shed 3 bases and J 0 bases; nucleotides not matched to a gene: 10. The CDR3 is made up of 18 amino acids. CDR1 is MNHNS, CDR2 SASEGT, per germline. CDR3 region: CASSDRAGGTHSGNTIYF. CDR3 coding DNA: TGTGCCAGCAGTGATAGGGCAGGGGGCACCCACTCTGGAAACACCATATATTTT.

The chain links TRBV3-1 (or the pseudogene TRBV3-2) to TRBJ1-1; 7 positions agree with TRBD1. Germline V gives CDR1 LGHDT, CDR2 YNNKEL (reference sequence). The V segment lost 4 bases and the J segment 1 base; nucleotides outside the gene matches: 6. The CDR3 length is 15 residues. The CDR3 DNA is TGTGCCAGCAGCCGTCTGTCAGGGGGGAACACTGAAGCTTTCTTT. Its protein is CASSRLSGGNTEAFF.

The rearrangement links TRBV6-1 to TRBJ1-5; TRBD1 matches at 7 bases. The CDR3 is 13 residues long. Germline CDR1 MNHNS, CDR2 SASEGT. V dropped 2 bases and J dropped 6; count of bases not matched to a gene: 1. CDR3 sequence reads: CASSETGVQPQHF. For the CDR3, the DNA is TGTGCCAGCAGTGAAACAGGGGTTCAGCCCCAGCATTTT.

This clone was seen only once. The chain recombines TRBV11-2 with TRBJ2-5; D possibly corresponds to TRBD1 (6 bases). CDR1 is SGHAT and CDR2 is FQNNGV in the germline V gene. Trimming removed 4 bases at V and 2 bases at J, with 8 bases between. The CDR3 consists of 13 residues. CDR3 region: CASSSQGQETQYF. CDR3 bases: TGTGCCAGCAGCTCGCAGGGGCAAGAGACCCAGTACTTC.

The gene calls are TRBV28 and TRBJ1-5, with a tentative D call TRBD1 (5 bases). The CDR3 length is 14 residues. V lost 4 bases and J lost 4, with 11 bases in between. Germline V gene sequence: CDR1 MDHEN, CDR2 SYDVKM. The CDR3 spells CASSSTVTNQPQHF. As DNA, the CDR3 is TGTGCCAGCAGTTCGACAGTCACTAATCAGCCCCAGCATTTT.

The rearrangement joins TRBV28 to TRBJ1-4, with D unclear. V lost 6 bases to trimming and J lost 0 bases, with 14 bases between them. Germline V gene data show CDR1 as MDHEN and CDR2 as SYDVKM. The CDR3 runs to 16 residues. The CDR3 spells CASSTMAEATNEKLFF. CDR3 nucleotide sequence: TGTGCCAGCAGCACCATGGCAGAAGCAACTAATGAAAAACTGTTTTTT.

The chain recombines TRBV6-1 with TRBJ2-2; 7 bases are a match to TRBD2. Germline values: CDR1 MNHNS, CDR2 SASEGT. CDR3 length: 16 amino acids. Losses at the gene ends were 3 bases for V and 1 base for J; bases not matched to a gene: 5. The CDR3 coding sequence is TGTGCCAGCAGTGAGGCTCTAGCGGAGAACACCGGGGAGCTGTTTTTT. This gives the protein CASSEALAENTGELFF.

The chain is built from TRBV25-1 and TRBJ1-1, with TRBD1 matching 9 bases. CDR3 length equals 14 residues. The germline CDR1 and CDR2 sequences are MGHDK and SYGVNS. Losses at the gene ends were 1 base for V and 4 bases for J; bases not matched to a gene: 1. The CDR3 DNA reads as TGTGCCAGCAGTGAATGGGACAGGGTCACTGAAGCTTTCTTT. Translating gives CASSEWDRVTEAFF.

The chain recombines TRBV19 with TRBJ1-6, with D perhaps matching TRBD1 (5 bases). V lost 4 bases to trimming and J lost 11 bases, with 12 bases between them. The CDR3 consists of 13 residues. Germline values: CDR1 LNHDA, CDR2 SQIVND (reference sequence). This chain's CDR3 is CASSRKTEAPLHF. CDR3 sequence (DNA): TGTGCCAGTAGTAGGAAGACAGAAGCACCCCTCCACTTT.

This clone was picked up one time. V and J are TRBV7-3 and TRBJ2-2; perhaps TRBD2 as D (5 bases). From germline, CDR1 is SGHTA and CDR2 FQGTGA. V lost 5 bases, J lost 0 bases, and 13 bases lay in between. The CDR3 runs 16 residues. The CDR3 reads CASSPNPGTNTGELFF. The CDR3 DNA sequence: TGTGCCAGCAGCCCAAACCCCGGGACGAACACCGGGGAGCTGTTTTTT.